Listed here are 22 T cell receptor beta chains from one sample, sequenced in a study of low-dose radiotherapy and immunotherapy resistance in tumors (dated by TCRdb to 2022 to 2024). Sequencing instrument: Illumina HiSeq 2500. To make first-strand cDNA, Superscript III was used along with a set of TRAV- and TRBV-specific primers so that both the TCRalpha and TCRbeta chains were covered. TCRs were amplified for 20 to 25 PCR cycles with Phusion, using a constant-region primer paired with the adapter attached to the V primers. The public reads were reprocessed in TCRdb via fastp at Q25 and MiXCR, keeping in-frame beta chains. Each CDR3 protein gets just one entry, which takes the most common genes and DNA from the rows behind it. This sample comprises tens of thousands of distinct CDR3 sequences, roughly a sixth of them detected only once. The ten largest account for 2.5% to 3.5% of the sample. This specimen's time point label, interpreted: before trial treatment.

The material sequenced was PBMCs, taken before treatment. The receptors here all came from a male donor with prostate cancer.

In its sample, this clonotype was seen many times. The gene calls are TRBV7-2 and TRBJ1-5; D gene unclear. Trimming took off 3 bases at V and 4 bases at J, with 10 bases between the two ends. The CDR3 is 14 amino acids. The germline gives CDR1 SGHTA, CDR2 FQGNSA. CDR3 region: CASSFRPANQPQHF. The CDR3 DNA sequence: TGTGCCAGCAGCTTCAGGCCAGCTAATCAGCCCCAGCATTTT.

This clonotype was picked up many times. V gene TRBV6-5 combines with J gene TRBJ2-7; D not certain. V lost 0 bases to trimming and J lost 2 bases, with 5 bases between them. CDR1 is MNHEY and CDR2 is SVGAGI in the germline V gene. The CDR3 length is 13 residues. The CDR3 reads CASSYSGPYEQYF. CDR3 bases: TGTGCCAGCAGTTACTCTGGACCCTACGAGCAGTACTTC.

This clonotype was detected many times. The chain combines TRBV29-1 with TRBJ1-1; no reliable D call. CDR3 length: 14 amino acids. CDR1 SQVTM and CDR2 ANQGSEA come from the germline V gene. Trimming took 2 bases from V and 1 from J, leaving 11 bases between them. In DNA form, the CDR3 reads TGCAGCGTTGAAAACCAATACGGGAACACTGAAGCTTTCTTT. This translates into CSVENQYGNTEAFF.

The chain has TRBV2 and TRBJ2-7, with D possibly matching TRBD2 (6 bases). CDR1 SNHLY and CDR2 FYNNEI come from the germline V gene. V lost 2 bases and J 6 bases, leaving 8 bases between the germline ends. CDR3 size: 12 residues. The CDR3 here is CASSEFGGEQYF. CDR3 in DNA: TGTGCCAGCAGTGAATTCGGGGGCGAGCAGTACTTC. Based on the CDR3 plus reference TRBV2 and TRBJ2-7, the full variable domain is EPEVTQTPSHQVTQMGQEVILRCVPISNHLYFYWYRQILGQKVEFLVSFYNNEISEKSEIFDDQFSVERPDGSNFTLKIRSTKLEDSAMYFCASSEFGGEQYFGPGTRLTVT.

There are a few counts of this clonotype. The CDR3: CASSQGGSEETQYF. The CDR3 DNA is TGCGCCAGCAGCCAAGGCGGCAGCGAAGAGACCCAGTACTTC. V usage is TRBV4-3 and J usage is TRBJ2-5; D unclear. CDR3 size: 14 residues. CDR1 is LGHNA and CDR2 is YSLEER in the germline V gene. V was cut by 1 base and J by 3 bases, with 9 bases left in between.

Ten or more counts support this clonotype. The chain couples TRBV6-2 or TRBV6-3 to TRBJ1-4; D unclear. The CDR3 runs 14 residues. The germline V gene has CDR1 MNHEY and CDR2 SVGEGT. With 5 bases removed from V and 4 bases from J, the gap between germline ends came to 11 bases. The CDR3 here is CASSESRNNEKLFF. For the CDR3, the DNA is TGTGCCAGCAGTGAGTCCCGGAATAATGAAAAACTGTTTTTT.

There are many counts of this clonotype. The V call is TRBV6-2 or TRBV6-3, the J call TRBJ1-6; 8 bases agree with TRBD1. J lost 7 bases, V lost 6 bases, and 8 bases had no gene match. The CDR3 consists of 15 residues. CDR1 and CDR2 (germline): MNHEY, SVGEGT. The CDR3 region is CASREDRAGNSPLHF. CDR3 in DNA: TGTGCCAGCAGGGAGGACAGGGCTGGCAATTCACCCCTCCACTTT.

This clonotype showed up many times. This chain connects TRBV7-2 to TRBJ2-1; unclear D gene. Trimming removed 2 bases at V and 5 bases at J, with 10 bases between. This CDR3 has 14 amino acids. Per the germline V gene, CDR1 is SGHTA and CDR2 is FQGNSA. The CDR3 nucleotides read TGTGCCAGCAGCTTATACGACCTAGACAATGAGCAGTTCTTC. Translation gives CASSLYDLDNEQFF.

This clonotype was detected many times. This chain links TRBV12-3 or TRBV12-4 with TRBJ2-3; D gene ambiguous. The V and J ends lost 8 bases and 4 bases respectively, with 7 bases between them. CDR3 size: 11 residues. The CDR3 nucleotides read TGTGCCAGCGGAAGCCCAGATACGCAGTATTTT. Its protein product is CASGSPDTQYF.

This clonotype was seen many times. V is TRBV7-8 and J is TRBJ2-6; possible D gene TRBD2, 5 bases. Per the germline V gene, CDR1 is SGHVS and CDR2 is FQNEAQ. The V end was cut by 5 bases, the J end by 0 bases, with 8 bases between. This CDR3 has 15 residues. The CDR3 coding sequence is TGTGCCAGCAGCCAACGGGGCTCTGGGGCCAACGTCCTGACTTTC. Translated: CASSQRGSGANVLTF. Combining the CDR3 with reference TRBV7-8 and TRBJ2-6 gives the whole variable domain GAGVSQSPRYKVAKRGQDVALRCDPISGHVSLFWYQQALGQGPEFLTYFQNEAQLDKSGLPSDRFFAERPEGSVSTLKIQRTQQEDSAVYLCASSQRGSGANVLTFGAGSRLTVL.

This clonotype appeared many times. As DNA, the CDR3 is TGTGCCAGCAGCTCGGGTCTACCTAAAAGCTCTGGAAACACCATATATTTT. Residues: CASSSGLPKSSGNTIYF. The gene calls are TRBV21-1 and TRBJ1-3. TRBV21-1 is classified as a pseudogene. CDR3 length: 17 amino acids.

Comment on this clonotype: At one of its ends the junction is not consistent with the germline gene, which may arise from a read error. The gene calls are TRBV18 and TRBJ2-6; 10 bases match TRBD1. Germline CDR1 is KGHSH and CDR2 is LQKENI. The CDR3 contains 14 residues. The CDR3 protein is CASSSGQGGNVLTF. CDR3 coding DNA: TGTGCCAGCTCCTCCGGACAGGGGGGCAACGTCCTGACTTTC.

This clonotype was recorded at least ten times. As DNA, the CDR3 is TGTGCCAGCAGCCTGACTAGCGGGGGATCAGATACGCAGTATTTT. It specifies CASSLTSGGSDTQYF. The rearrangement uses TRBV5-4 and TRBJ2-3; the match to TRBD2 covers 12 bases. The CDR3 length is 15 residues. Germline CDR1 reads SGHNT; CDR2 reads YYREEE (reference sequence). The V and J ends lost 4 bases and 4 bases, in that order; junction bases with no gene match: 4.

This clonotype was detected many times. This chain uses TRBV5-6 with TRBJ2-1; a possible D gene is TRBD2 (6 bases). The length of the CDR3 is 16 residues. Germline values: CDR1 SGHDT, CDR2 YYEEEE. With 0 bases removed from V and 1 base from J, the gap between germline ends came to 11 bases. This CDR3 reads CASSLDRRGSYNEQFF. The CDR3, as DNA: TGTGCCAGCAGCTTGGACCGCCGGGGGTCCTACAATGAGCAGTTCTTC. The full variable domain, in which reference TRBV5-6 and TRBJ2-1 provide the parts outside the CDR3, is DAGVTQSPTHLIKTRGQQVTLRCSPKSGHDTVSWYQQALGQGPQFIFQYYEEEERQRGNFPDRFSGHQFPNYSSELNVNALLLGDSALYLCASSLDRRGSYNEQFFGPGTRLTVL.

This clonotype occurred many times. The chain recombines TRBV4-3 with TRBJ2-4; 9 bases map to TRBD2. The CDR3 has 17 residues. J was trimmed by 3 bases and V by 1 base; bases with no gene match: 7. Germline V gene sequence: CDR1 LGHNA, CDR2 YSLEER. CDR3 protein: CASSQGPAGGGKNIQYF. The CDR3 DNA follows: TGCGCCAGCAGCCAAGGTCCAGCGGGGGGTGGCAAAAACATTCAGTACTTC.

The V call is TRBV5-1, the J call TRBJ2-6; D remains unclear. Per the germline V gene, CDR1 is SGHRS and CDR2 is YFSETQ. The CDR3 runs 17 residues. The V end lost 0 bases, the J end lost 0 bases, and 10 bases lay between the germline ends. CDR3 in DNA: TGCGCCAGCAGCTTGGTGGTCCCCGGCTCTGGGGCCAACGTCCTGACTTTC. Its protein product is CASSLVVPGSGANVLTF.

This clonotype was counted many times. The chain is built from TRBV5-1 and TRBJ2-3; D unclear. This CDR3 comprises 11 residues. Trimming removed 3 bases from V and 6 bases from J, with 5 bases in between. The V gene's germline CDR1 is SGHRS and CDR2 YFSETQ. The CDR3 sequence is CASSSEDTQYF. The CDR3 DNA is TGCGCCAGCAGCTCGGAGGATACGCAGTATTTT.

This clonotype was counted many times. The chain carries TRBV2 and TRBJ2-1, with a possible D match to TRBD2 (6 bases). Germline V lookup: CDR1 SNHLY, CDR2 FYNNEI. There are 13 residues in the CDR3. Trimming took off 8 bases at V and 0 bases at J, with 8 bases between the two ends. CDR3 loop: CASVGGSYNEQFF. Written as DNA, the CDR3 is TGTGCCAGCGTCGGGGGCTCCTACAATGAGCAGTTCTTC.

This clonotype was counted ten times or more. The V call is TRBV9, the J call TRBJ2-7; D gene ambiguous. V lost 0 bases to trimming and J lost 4 bases, with 11 bases between them. This CDR3 region has 14 residues. Germline loops: CDR1 SGDLS, CDR2 YYNGEE. CDR3 sequence reads: CASSVAQQSYEQYF. The CDR3 DNA reads TGTGCCAGCAGCGTAGCCCAGCAATCTTACGAGCAGTACTTC.

Many counts were recorded for this clonotype. V and J are TRBV6-5 and TRBJ2-6; the D gene is possibly TRBD2 (6 bases). The CDR3 contains 17 residues. Trimming took 0 bases from V and 0 from J, leaving 9 bases between them. The germline V gene encodes CDR1 MNHEY and CDR2 SVGAGI. CDR3 amino acids: CASSYSGLSSGANVLTF. In nucleotides, the CDR3 is TGTGCCAGCAGTTACTCGGGACTCAGCTCTGGGGCCAACGTCCTGACTTTC.

This clonotype was counted at least ten times. The gene calls are TRBV7-2 and TRBJ2-1; D tentatively fits TRBD1 or TRBD2 (6 bases each). CDR1 and CDR2 (germline): SGHTA, FQGNSA. The CDR3 extends over 17 amino acids. Trimming took off 5 bases at V and 1 base at J, with 18 bases between the two ends. The CDR3 spells CASSPHLTGASYNEQFF. In nucleotides, the CDR3 is TGTGCCAGCAGCCCCCATCTCACGGGGGCTTCCTACAATGAGCAGTTCTTC.

This clonotype has a count of ten or more. The chain employs TRBV10-2 and TRBJ1-3; D remains ambiguous. The CDR3 length is 15 residues. V was pared by 5 bases and J by 3 bases, with 14 bases between. Germline CDR1 is WSHSY and CDR2 is SAAADI. This CDR3 is CASSREPRDGNTIYF. The CDR3 bases are TGCGCCAGCAGTCGGGAACCCCGTGATGGAAACACCATATATTTT.